This T cell receptor (beta chain) was recovered during a study of T-cell reconstitution after alpha-beta-depleted transplantation in children. Unique molecular identifiers were incorporated when the TCRbeta library was constructed. Each CDR3 protein gets one entry after TCRdb re-called the PCR reads with MiXCR. The sample holds some 300,000 distinct CDR3 sequences; about 9.3% are singletons and the top ten take about 2.3%. This clonotype was seen ten or more times. The germline gives CDR1 ENHRY, CDR2 SYGVKD. The ends were cut back, 6 bases at V and 1 base at J, with 4 bases in the middle. The CDR3 is 11 amino acids.

The V call is TRBV10-3, the J call TRBJ2-7, with D unclear. The sample here was PBMCs from the stem cell graft donor, taken from the stem cell graft. The TCR sequence derives from a human donor who donated a stem cell graft to a child with acute lymphoblastic leukemia. CDR3 protein: CAIRISYEQYF. For the CDR3, the DNA is TGTGCCATCAGGATTTCCTACGAGCAGTACTTC.